The 21 T cell receptor beta chains listed next were all sequenced from one sample in a study of cytomegalovirus exposure and HLA in healthy donors. The PCR used 60 Vbeta and 13 Jbeta primers. Clones were read by immunoSEQ multiplex PCR, and TCRdb kept only the in-frame ones, dropping some. The sample contains roughly 130,000 clones, 80% to 85% of which appear only once. Sequenced sample: PBMCs. These TCRs come from a human donor in good health.

The chain recombines TRBV28 with TRBJ1-5, with no clear D. The V gene lost 4 bases and the J gene lost 4 bases, with 5 bases spanning the gap. Per the germline V gene, CDR1 is MDHEN and CDR2 is SYDVKM. This CDR3 region has 12 residues. The CDR3 nucleotides read TGTGCCAGCAGTTCCGTAAATCAGCCCCAGCATTTT. Its protein product is CASSSVNQPQHF.

The rearrangement joins TRBV28 to TRBJ2-1, with 9 bases that match TRBD2. This CDR3 is built from 17 residues. The trim removed 2 bases at V and 9 bases at J, leaving 14 bases unmatched. Per germline, CDR1 MDHEN and CDR2 SYDVKM. The CDR3 DNA sequence: TGTGCCAGCAGTTTAGGAGGACTGATAGCGGGGGTTGGTGAGCAGTTCTTC. Translating it yields CASSLGGLIAGVGEQFF.

The chain carries TRBV6-6 and TRBJ1-4, with a weak D call TRBD1 (5 bases). V gave up 4 bases and J gave up 3 bases, with 9 bases separating them. Germline CDR1 and CDR2: MNHNY and SVGAGI (reference sequence). This CDR3 is built from 14 residues. The CDR3 reads CASSLDTSNEKLFF. CDR3 bases: TGTGCCAGCAGTTTGGACACTTCTAATGAAAAACTGTTTTTT.

V usage is TRBV7-2 and J usage is TRBJ2-5; D may be TRBD1 (5 bases). CDR3 length: 15 amino acids. V lost 4 bases, J lost 0 bases, and 12 bases lay in between. Germline CDR1 reads SGHTA; CDR2 reads FQGNSA. The CDR3 coding sequence is TGTGCCAGCAGCTCAAGACAGAAGTACCAAGAGACCCAGTACTTC. Protein product: CASSSRQKYQETQYF.

This clone came up once. This chain uses TRBV7-9 with TRBJ2-2; D may be TRBD2 (5 bases). Germline CDR1 is SEHNR and CDR2 is FQNEAQ (reference sequence). The CDR3 has 12 residues. V gave up 11 bases and J gave up 0 bases, with 7 bases separating them. The CDR3 bases are TGTGCCGCCGGGGCGAACACCGGGGAGCTGTTTTTT. This sequence encodes CAAGANTGELFF.

The rearrangement links TRBV4-1 to TRBJ2-1, with D hard to call. Per the germline V gene, CDR1 is MGHRA and CDR2 is YSYEKL. Trimming stripped 1 base from V and 8 bases from J, with 15 bases between. CDR3 length: 15 residues. CDR3 sequence: CASSQVASRFDEQFF. The CDR3 nucleotides are TGCGCCAGCAGCCAAGTGGCTAGTAGATTCGATGAGCAGTTCTTC.

This clone is a singleton in its sample. V usage is TRBV5-1 and J usage is TRBJ2-5; the match to TRBD2 covers 13 bases. Germline V gene lookup returns CDR1 SGHRS and CDR2 YFSETQ. The junction had 14 bases not matched to a gene; V was cut back by 0 bases and J by 0 bases. The CDR3 extends over 21 amino acids. The DNA for the CDR3 is TGCGCCAGCAGCTTGGCCCCGAGTGTGGGACTAGCGGGGACCGACCAAGAGACCCAGTACTTC. It codes for CASSLAPSVGLAGTDQETQYF.

The V and J genes are TRBV2 and TRBJ1-2; no clear D gene. The CDR3 has 11 residues. V dropped 5 bases and J dropped 8 bases, with 9 bases sitting between them. The germline V gene encodes CDR1 SNHLY and CDR2 FYNNEI. The DNA of the CDR3 is TGTGCCAGCAGTCGCGTACGAGGCTACACCTTC. Translating gives CASSRVRGYTF.

The V and J genes are TRBV6-1 and TRBJ1-1; TRBD1 might be the D (5 bases). The germline CDR1 and CDR2 sequences are MNHNS and SASEGT. The V end was cut by 2 bases, the J end by 0 bases, with 16 bases between. The CDR3 extends over 17 amino acids. CDR3 sequence reads: CASSEYAHPGMNTEAFF. The CDR3 DNA is TGTGCCAGCAGTGAATATGCCCATCCAGGGATGAACACTGAAGCTTTCTTT.

This chain connects TRBV2 to TRBJ1-1, with 8 bases that match TRBD1. The CDR3 length is 14 residues. In germline, CDR1 is SNHLY, CDR2 FYNNEI. V dropped 6 bases and J dropped 0; count of bases not matched to a gene: 3. CDR3 DNA: TGTGCCAGCAGGCGGACAGGGCTGAACACTGAAGCTTTCTTT. Its protein is CASRRTGLNTEAFF. The whole variable domain, remainder taken from reference TRBV2 and TRBJ1-1, is EPEVTQTPSHQVTQMGQEVILRCVPISNHLYFYWYRQILGQKVEFLVSFYNNEISEKSEIFDDQFSVERPDGSNFTLKIRSTKLEDSAMYFCASRRTGLNTEAFFGQGTRLTVV.

The chain is built from TRBV10-2 and TRBJ2-3, with 7 bases lining up with TRBD2. In germline, CDR1 is WSHSY, CDR2 SAAADI. After removal of 4 bases from V and 5 bases from J, the junction contained 6 bases not matched to a gene. This CDR3 spans 14 amino acids. The chain's CDR3 is CASSVSGAGDTQYF. CDR3 sequence (DNA): TGCGCCAGCAGTGTCAGCGGGGCAGGAGATACGCAGTATTTT.

V is TRBV6-6 and J is TRBJ1-5; no clear D. The CDR3 length is 14 residues. The V end lost 5 bases, the J end lost 0 bases, and 8 bases lay between the germline ends. Germline loops: CDR1 MNHNY, CDR2 SVGAGI (reference sequence). The chain's CDR3 is CASSLVNSNQPQHF. CDR3 nucleotides: TGTGCCAGCAGTCTAGTGAATAGCAATCAGCCCCAGCATTTT.

The rearrangement links TRBV6-1 to TRBJ1-2, with TRBD1 as a possible D gene (5 bases). The CDR3 is made up of 15 amino acids. The V end was cut by 2 bases, the J end by 7 bases, with 17 bases between. Per the germline V gene, CDR1 is MNHNS and CDR2 is SASEGT. The DNA for the CDR3 is TGTGCCAGCAGTGAACGAGCGTCGGGGGAAGGTGGCTACACCTTC. This encodes CASSERASGEGGYTF.

V and J are TRBV6-5 and TRBJ2-7, with a possible D match to TRBD2 (6 bases). The V and J ends lost 3 bases and 5 bases respectively, with 14 bases between them. The CDR3 is made up of 14 amino acids. Germline V gene data show CDR1 as MNHEY and CDR2 as SVGAGI. The CDR3 sequence is CASSYLPGENEQYF. The CDR3 bases are TGTGCCAGCAGTTATCTTCCGGGGGAAAACGAGCAGTACTTC.

The gene calls are TRBV18 and TRBJ2-1; TRBD1 matches 8 bases. Germline V gene lookup returns CDR1 KGHSH and CDR2 LQKENI. The CDR3 sequence is 12 residues long. The V gene end was trimmed by 3 bases and the J gene end by 10 bases; junction bases not matched to a gene: 2. This CDR3 is CASSPGQGEQFF. CDR3 nucleotides: TGTGCCAGCTCACCCGGACAGGGAGAGCAGTTCTTC. Complete variable domain (other parts from reference TRBV18 and TRBJ2-1): NAGVMQNPRHLVRRRGQEARLRCSPMKGHSHVYWYRQLPEEGLKFMVYLQKENIIDESGMPKERFSAEFPKEGPSILRIQQVVRGDSAAYFCASSPGQGEQFFGPGTRLTVL.

The V call is TRBV5-1, the J call TRBJ1-2, with no clear D. The V gene lost 1 base and the J gene lost 4 bases, with 8 bases spanning the gap. The V gene's germline CDR1 is SGHRS and CDR2 YFSETQ. The length of the CDR3 is 13 residues. This CDR3 reads CASSLNEGYGYTF. The CDR3 DNA reads TGCGCCAGCAGCTTGAATGAGGGCTATGGCTACACCTTC.

This chain links TRBV6-1 with TRBJ2-3; D remains unclear. The CDR3 has 13 residues. Trimming pared 5 bases from V and 5 bases from J, leaving 11 bases between. Germline assignment: CDR1 MNHNS and CDR2 SASEGT. DNA for the CDR3: TGTGCCAGCAGTTTAGTCTACAGAGATACGCAGTATTTT. Amino acids: CASSLVYRDTQYF.

The CDR3 region is CASSLQGGNTEAFF. The CDR3 DNA follows: TGTGCCAGCAGCTTACAGGGGGGGAACACTGAAGCTTTCTTT. V is TRBV7-9 and J is TRBJ1-1; the match to TRBD1 covers 7 bases. Germline V gives CDR1 SEHNR, CDR2 FQNEAQ (reference sequence). The V gene end was trimmed by 2 bases and the J gene end by 1 base; junction bases not matched to a gene: 1. The CDR3 consists of 14 residues.

The chain recombines TRBV19 with TRBJ2-1, with 14 positions matching TRBD2. CDR1 LNHDA and CDR2 SQIVND come from the germline V gene (reference sequence). The CDR3 is 15 residues long. V gave up 3 bases and J gave up 8 bases; unmatched junction bases: 3. The CDR3 protein is CASSIRLAGGHEQFF. For the CDR3, the DNA is TGTGCCAGTAGTATTAGACTAGCGGGGGGGCATGAGCAGTTCTTC.

This clone turned up a few times. This sequence joins TRBV6-6 and TRBJ1-1; D not certain. In germline, CDR1 is MNHNY, CDR2 SVGAGI (reference sequence). The V end lost 6 bases, the J end lost 4 bases, and 15 bases lay between the germline ends. This CDR3 has 14 residues. CDR3: CASSLEGRSTEAFF. In nucleotides, the CDR3 is TGTGCCAGCAGCCTGGAGGGAAGAAGCACTGAAGCTTTCTTT.

This clone was counted only a few times. The gene calls are TRBV6-1 and TRBJ1-5, with 10 bases identical to TRBD1. The V gene's germline CDR1 is MNHNS and CDR2 SASEGT. The length of the CDR3 is 15 residues. The junction had 5 bases not matched to a gene; V was cut back by 6 bases and J by 3 bases. CDR3 protein: CASRAGTGDNQPQHF. The CDR3 nucleotides read TGTGCCAGCAGGGCCGGGACAGGGGACAATCAGCCCCAGCATTTT.